This T cell receptor (beta chain) was identified in a study of blood T cell repertoires in COVID-19 (TCRdb year 2020). With regard to the full study: Samples covering the acute and convalescent phases of COVID-19 were provided by collaborators in the United States, Italy and Spain. The prospective study material was composed of cDNA or gDNA derived from T cells, B-cell-depleted T cells, or PBMCs. Subjects who had been exposed to COVID-19, were actively infected with it, or had recovered from it provided the deeply sampled blood TCRbeta repertoires that made up the dataset. The repertoires were released in a freely available public database meant as a resource for research on the immune response to SARS-CoV-2. Samples came from the ongoing ImmuneRACE study (first 160 participants) plus 1,254 subjects from 6 global collaborators. The sample metadata nearly always contained a de-identified subject ID, COVID-19 status, age in years and sex. HLA class I and class II types, where available, came from metadata supplied by the sample provider rather than from assay-based typing.

The collaborating institutions used their own protocols to collect whole blood in K2EDTA tubes. For TCRbeta analysis, collaborators shipped samples in one of three forms: frozen whole blood, isolated PBMCs, or DNA extracted from either of those sample types. Including the terminal cysteine and phenylalanine, the CDR3 comprises 14 residues. Only the CDR3 part of the read is kept: 42 bases, read in frame from the first base. Trimming leaves V shorter by 3 bases and J shorter by 3 bases, with the junction holding 2 bases beyond the gene matches. Via the germline V gene, CDR1 is MGHDK and CDR2 SYGVNS. Comment on this clone: Its cognate antigen has yet to be identified. No base quality information exists; no much larger clone differs at one position.

TCRbeta CDR3 regions were amplified from genomic DNA by means of the immunoSEQ Assay, a bias-controlled multiplex PCR. The paper's data handling went like this. Within the assay, amplification of reference gene primers was used to estimate how many nucleated cells each sample contained. Sequence reads were collapsed and filtered to measure the absolute abundance of every unique TCRbeta CDR3 rearrangement. For each sample, productive Simpson clonality was calculated as the square root of Simpson's diversity index across productive rearrangements. TCRdb carries this immuneACCESS record with in-frame sequences only. Its versions omit some clonotypes, under half of them owing to an unresolved V gene in the studies checked, with the rest unexplained. The V and J calls and clone size were taken over from that table, and D and trimming were inferred from the DNA. Across this sample there are 130,000 to 150,000 clones, with about four fifths seen only once. The top ten clones comprise about 16% of the sample.

General conclusions and limits of the study: Clinical and demographic metadata were provided uncurated, with the amount varying by source and participant.

This sequence originates from a human donor with acute or convalescent COVID-19. The donor label of this sample is uncertain. This sequence uses TRBV25-1 and TRBJ1-5; 7 of the junction bases match TRBD1. Sequenced input: peripheral blood. Here is the DNA: TGTGCCAGCAGTGATACAGGGGTCAATCAGCCCCAGCATTTT. The resulting protein is CASSDTGVNQPQHF.